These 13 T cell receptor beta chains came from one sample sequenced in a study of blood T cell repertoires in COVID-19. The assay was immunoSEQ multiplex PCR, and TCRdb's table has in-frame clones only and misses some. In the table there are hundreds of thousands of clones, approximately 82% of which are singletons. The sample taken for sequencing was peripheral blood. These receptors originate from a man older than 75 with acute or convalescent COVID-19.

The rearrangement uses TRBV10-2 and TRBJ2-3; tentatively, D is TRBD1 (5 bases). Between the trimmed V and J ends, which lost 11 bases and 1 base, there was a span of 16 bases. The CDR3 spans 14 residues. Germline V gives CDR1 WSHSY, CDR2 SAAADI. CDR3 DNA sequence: TGCGCCTCCGACCAGGGAATGGGCACAGATACGCAGTATTTT. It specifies CASDQGMGTDTQYF.

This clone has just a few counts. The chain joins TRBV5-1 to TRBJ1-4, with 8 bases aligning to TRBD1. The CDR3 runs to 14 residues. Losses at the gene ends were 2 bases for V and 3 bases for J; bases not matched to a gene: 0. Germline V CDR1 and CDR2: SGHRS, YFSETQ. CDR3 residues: CASSLQGANEKLFF. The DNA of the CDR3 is TGCGCCAGCAGCTTACAGGGGGCTAATGAAAAACTGTTTTTT.

As DNA, the CDR3 is TGTGCCTGGAGCCGGGGACTAGCGGGAGTCGATGAGCAGTTCTTC. Encoded protein: CAWSRGLAGVDEQFF. The chain joins TRBV30 to TRBJ2-1, with 14 bases lining up with TRBD2. The CDR3 runs to 15 residues. V shed 3 bases and J 8 bases; nucleotides not matched to a gene: 6. Looked up from germline, CDR1 is GTSNPN and CDR2 is SVGIG (reference sequence). Together with reference TRBV30 and TRBJ2-1, the CDR3 gives the full variable domain: SQTIHQWPATLVQPVGSPLSLECTVEGTSNPNLYWYRQAAGRGLQLLFYSVGIGQISSEVPQNLSASRPQDRQFILSSKKLLLSDSGFYLCAWSRGLAGVDEQFFGPGTRLTVL.

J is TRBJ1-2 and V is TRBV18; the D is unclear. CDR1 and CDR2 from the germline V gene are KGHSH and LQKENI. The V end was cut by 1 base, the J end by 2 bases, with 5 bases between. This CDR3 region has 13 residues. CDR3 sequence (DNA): TGTGCCAGCTCACCACGGGAGAACTATGGCTACACCTTC. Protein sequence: CASSPRENYGYTF.

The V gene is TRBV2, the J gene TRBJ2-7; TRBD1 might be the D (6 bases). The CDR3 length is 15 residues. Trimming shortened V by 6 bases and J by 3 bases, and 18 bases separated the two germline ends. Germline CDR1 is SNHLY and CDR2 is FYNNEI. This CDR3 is CASRMNPGTNYEQYF. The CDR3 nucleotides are TGTGCCAGCAGAATGAACCCCGGGACAAACTACGAGCAGTACTTC.

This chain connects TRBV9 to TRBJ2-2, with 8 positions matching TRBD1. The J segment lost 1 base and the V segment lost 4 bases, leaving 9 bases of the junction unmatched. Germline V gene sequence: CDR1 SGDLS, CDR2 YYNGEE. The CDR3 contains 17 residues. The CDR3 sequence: CASSPRTGGLNTGELFF. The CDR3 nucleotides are TGTGCCAGCAGCCCGAGAACAGGGGGTCTGAACACCGGGGAGCTGTTTTTT.

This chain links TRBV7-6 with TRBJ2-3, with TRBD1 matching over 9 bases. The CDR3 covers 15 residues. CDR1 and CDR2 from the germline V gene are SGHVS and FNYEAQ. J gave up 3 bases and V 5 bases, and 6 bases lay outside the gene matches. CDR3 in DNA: TGTGCCAGCAGCCCTACAGGGGGCATAACAGATACGCAGTATTTT. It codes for CASSPTGGITDTQYF.

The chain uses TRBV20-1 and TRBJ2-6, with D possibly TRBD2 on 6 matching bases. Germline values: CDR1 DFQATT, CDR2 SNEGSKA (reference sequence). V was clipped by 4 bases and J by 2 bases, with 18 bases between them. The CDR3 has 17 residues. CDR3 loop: CSAIDRRSGAGANVLTF. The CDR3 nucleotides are TGCAGTGCTATTGACAGACGGTCGGGGGCTGGGGCCAACGTCCTGACTTTC.

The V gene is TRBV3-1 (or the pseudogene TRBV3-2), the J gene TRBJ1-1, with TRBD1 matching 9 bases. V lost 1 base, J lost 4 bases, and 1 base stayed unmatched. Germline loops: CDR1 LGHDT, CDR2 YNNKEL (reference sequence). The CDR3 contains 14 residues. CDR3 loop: CASSQGDRATEAFF. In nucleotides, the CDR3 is TGTGCCAGCAGCCAAGGGGACAGGGCCACTGAAGCTTTCTTT.

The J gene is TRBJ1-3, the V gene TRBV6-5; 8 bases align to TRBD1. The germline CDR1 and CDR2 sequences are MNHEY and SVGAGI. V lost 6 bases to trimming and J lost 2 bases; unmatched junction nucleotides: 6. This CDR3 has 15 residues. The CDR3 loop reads CASRNQGATGNTIYF. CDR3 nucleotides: TGTGCCAGCAGGAACCAGGGGGCAACTGGAAACACCATATATTTT.

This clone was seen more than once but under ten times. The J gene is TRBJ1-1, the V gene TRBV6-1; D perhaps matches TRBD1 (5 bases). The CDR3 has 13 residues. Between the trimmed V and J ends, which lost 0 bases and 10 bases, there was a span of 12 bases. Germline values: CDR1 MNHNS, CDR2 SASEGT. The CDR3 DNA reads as TGTGCCAGCAGTGAAGCCACCAGGGTGGCAGCTTTCTTT. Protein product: CASSEATRVAAFF.

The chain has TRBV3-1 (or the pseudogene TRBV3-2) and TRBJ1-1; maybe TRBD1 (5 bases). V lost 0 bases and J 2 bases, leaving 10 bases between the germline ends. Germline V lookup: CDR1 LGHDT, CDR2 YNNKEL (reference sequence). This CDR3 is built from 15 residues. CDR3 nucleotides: TGTGCCAGCAGCCAAGAGTGGCAGGGCAACACTGAAGCTTTCTTT. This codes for CASSQEWQGNTEAFF.

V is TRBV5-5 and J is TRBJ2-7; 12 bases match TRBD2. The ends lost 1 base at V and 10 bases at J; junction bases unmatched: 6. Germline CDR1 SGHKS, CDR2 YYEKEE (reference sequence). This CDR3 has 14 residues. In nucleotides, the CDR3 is TGTGCCAGCAGCTTGCTAGCGGGGGGGCTGTATCAGTACTTC. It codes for CASSLLAGGLYQYF.